Each of the 27 T cell receptor beta chains below was sequenced from the same sample in a study of blood T cell repertoires in COVID-19. Assay used: immunoSEQ multiplex PCR; TCRdb lists only in-frame clones, some missing. The table includes about 230,000 clones, 86% detected once. Material for sequencing was peripheral blood. The receptor set was obtained from a man in his forties or fifties with COVID-19, enrolled during active disease.

In its sample, this clone was seen once. V usage is TRBV6-5 and J usage is TRBJ1-3, with 8 bases that match TRBD1. J lost 6 bases, V lost 6 bases, and 10 bases had no gene match. Germline V gene lookup returns CDR1 MNHEY and CDR2 SVGAGI. CDR3 size: 15 residues. CDR3 nucleotide sequence: TGTGCCAGCAGGCTTGGACAGGGAAAAGAAAACACCATATATTTT. It codes for CASRLGQGKENTIYF.

V is TRBV10-1 and J is TRBJ1-2, with 7 bases identical to TRBD1. This CDR3 has 15 amino acids. V lost 7 bases, J lost 4 bases, and 12 bases stayed unmatched. Germline-derived CDR1 and CDR2 are WNHNN and SYGVQD (reference sequence). This CDR3 reads CASTPEGQKIYGYTF. CDR3 DNA: TGCGCCAGCACACCCGAGGGACAGAAAATCTATGGCTACACCTTC.

CDR3 DNA: TGTGCCAGCAGCGAACTGTGGGGGAGGATGGAAGCTTTCTTT. Amino acids: CASSELWGRMEAFF. The V call is TRBV2, the J call TRBJ1-1; D perhaps matches TRBD1 (5 bases). Trimming left V 6 bases short and J 8 bases short, with 19 bases between. Germline values: CDR1 SNHLY, CDR2 FYNNEI. This CDR3 region has 14 residues.

The V call is TRBV7-3, the J call TRBJ2-1; TRBD2 matches at 8 bases. The CDR3 is 15 residues long. Trimming removed 6 bases from V and 1 base from J; junction bases left unmatched: 5. Germline CDR1 and CDR2: SGHTA and FQGTGA. CDR3 nucleotides: TGTGCCAGCAGAATTAGCGGGGAATCCTACAATGAGCAGTTCTTC. Translation: CASRISGESYNEQFF.

This sequence joins TRBV25-1 and TRBJ1-6; 8 bases agree with TRBD1. Germline loops: CDR1 MGHDK, CDR2 SYGVNS. CDR3 size: 17 residues. J gave up 0 bases and V 4 bases, and 5 bases lay outside the gene matches. The CDR3 DNA follows: TGTGCCAGCAGTGCCCCGGGACAGGCCTCCTATAATTCACCCCTCCACTTT. This gives the protein CASSAPGQASYNSPLHF.

The rearrangement uses TRBV7-2 and TRBJ1-4, with D tentatively TRBD1 (6 bases). Trimming stripped 0 bases from V and 13 bases from J, with 12 bases between. The CDR3 covers 13 residues. Looked up from germline, CDR1 is SGHTA and CDR2 is FQGNSA. The CDR3 protein is CASSLAGHQTLFF. In DNA, the CDR3 is TGTGCCAGCAGCTTAGCGGGACACCAGACACTGTTTTTT.

The chain uses TRBV18 and TRBJ2-5; a possible D gene is TRBD2 (5 bases). Germline CDR1 and CDR2: KGHSH and LQKENI. CDR3 length equals 16 residues. The V and J ends lost 1 base and 2 bases respectively, with 14 bases between them. The DNA for the CDR3 is TGTGCCAGCTCACCACTTTTCCGGGGTCAACAAGAGACCCAGTACTTC. This codes for CASSPLFRGQQETQYF.

Written as DNA, the CDR3 is TGTGCCAGCAGCTTAGGGCAGGGGAATTACGAGCAGTACTTC. Amino acids: CASSLGQGNYEQYF. The V call is TRBV11-2, the J call TRBJ2-7; maybe TRBD1 (6 bases). From germline, CDR1 is SGHAT and CDR2 FQNNGV. This CDR3 has 14 amino acids. With 1 base removed from V and 4 bases from J, the gap between germline ends came to 11 bases. The full variable domain, in which reference TRBV11-2 and TRBJ2-7 provide the parts outside the CDR3, is EAGVAQSPRYKIIEKRQSVAFWCNPISGHATLYWYQQILGQGPKLLIQFQNNGVVDDSQLPKDRFSAERLKGVDSTLKIQPAKLEDSAVYLCASSLGQGNYEQYFGPGTRLTVT.

This chain connects TRBV3-1 (or the pseudogene TRBV3-2) to TRBJ2-1; a weak D match, TRBD2 (6 bases). The V gene's germline CDR1 is LGHDT and CDR2 YNNKEL (reference sequence). V was trimmed by 4 bases and J by 4 bases, leaving 14 bases between them. The CDR3 extends over 15 amino acids. The CDR3 coding sequence is TGTGCCAGCAGCCCCCCCATAGCGGAGTACAATGAGCAGTTCTTC. Translation gives CASSPPIAEYNEQFF.

V and J are TRBV14 and TRBJ2-1, with 10 bases fitting TRBD2. V shed 2 bases and J 3 bases; nucleotides not matched to a gene: 4. Germline CDR1 reads SGHDN; CDR2 reads FVKESK. This CDR3 is 16 amino acids long. The DNA for the CDR3 is TGTGCCAGCAGCCAACCGGGACTAGCGAGCTACAATGAGCAGTTCTTC. This sequence encodes CASSQPGLASYNEQFF.

This chain joins TRBV6-5 and TRBJ1-2; 8 bases line up with TRBD1. Unmatched junction bases numbered 5, after V lost 4 bases and J lost 4 bases. The germline V gene encodes CDR1 MNHEY and CDR2 SVGAGI. The CDR3 has 14 amino acids. CDR3 loop: CASSSEDRGYGYTF. The CDR3 DNA is TGTGCCAGCAGTTCCGAAGACAGGGGCTATGGCTACACCTTC.

The V gene is TRBV30, the J gene TRBJ1-2, with D perhaps matching TRBD1 (5 bases). Germline V lookup: CDR1 GTSNPN, CDR2 SVGIG (reference sequence). The CDR3 covers 11 residues. Trimming left V 0 bases short and J 8 bases short, with 7 bases between. CDR3 DNA: TGTGCCTGGAGTGTACAGGTCGGCTACACCTTC. This encodes CAWSVQVGYTF.

This chain joins TRBV27 and TRBJ2-2; 9 bases align to TRBD2. There are 15 residues in the CDR3. The ends lost 4 bases at V and 6 bases at J; junction bases unmatched: 6. Germline loops: CDR1 MNHEY, CDR2 SMNVEV (reference sequence). In DNA, the CDR3 is TGTGCCAGCAGTTCAGACGCGGGGGGGTCCGGGGAGCTGTTTTTT. Protein product: CASSSDAGGSGELFF.

Only a few counts were recorded for this clone. The V call is TRBV6-5, the J call TRBJ2-5, with unresolved D. The CDR3 extends over 13 amino acids. The germline gives CDR1 MNHEY, CDR2 SVGAGI. The V gene lost 5 bases and the J gene lost 0 bases, with 7 bases spanning the gap. CDR3 bases: TGTGCCAGCAGTCCCCGGGACCAAGAGACCCAGTACTTC. Translating gives CASSPRDQETQYF.

The chain is built from TRBV3-1 (or the pseudogene TRBV3-2) and TRBJ1-6, with a tentative D call TRBD1 (5 bases). This CDR3 comprises 16 residues. Germline CDR1 reads LGHDT; CDR2 reads YNNKEL (reference sequence). The ends were cut back, 0 bases at V and 6 bases at J, with 12 bases in the middle. As DNA, the CDR3 is TGTGCCAGCAGCCAAGAAGGGGCCAGAGCTAATTCACCCCTCCACTTT. Translated, it gives CASSQEGARANSPLHF.

V is TRBV7-9 and J is TRBJ2-3, with TRBD2 matching over 16 bases. Per the germline V gene, CDR1 is SEHNR and CDR2 is FQNEAQ (reference sequence). The CDR3 length is 19 residues. V dropped 7 bases and J dropped 1; count of bases not matched to a gene: 11. CDR3 nucleotide sequence: TGTGCCAGCACCATACTAGGGACTAGCGGGGGGGTGGGCACAGATACGCAGTATTTT. Its translation is CASTILGTSGGVGTDTQYF.

This chain uses TRBV5-4 with TRBJ2-2; no reliable D call. This CDR3 contains 15 residues. V dropped 1 base and J dropped 5 bases, with 12 bases sitting between them. Germline V gene lookup returns CDR1 SGHNT and CDR2 YYREEE (reference sequence). The CDR3 spells CASSLSSGRTGELFF. Here the CDR3 DNA reads TGTGCCAGCAGCTTGTCCTCAGGTCGGACCGGGGAGCTGTTTTTT.

V is TRBV5-8 and J is TRBJ1-6; TRBD1 aligns across 7 bases. With V trimmed by 5 bases and J by 4 bases, 6 bases remained unmatched. The germline V gene encodes CDR1 SGHTS and CDR2 YDEGEE. The CDR3 runs to 15 residues. The CDR3 loop reads CASSLSRGYNSPLHF. The DNA of the CDR3 is TGTGCCAGCAGTCTTTCCAGGGGGTATAATTCACCCCTCCACTTT.

V usage is TRBV2 and J usage is TRBJ2-5; TRBD2 matches 11 bases. The germline V gene has CDR1 SNHLY and CDR2 FYNNEI. This CDR3 spans 14 amino acids. V lost 6 bases to trimming and J lost 4 bases; unmatched junction nucleotides: 4. CDR3 nucleotides: TGTGCCAGCAGGGAAACTAGCGGGGGAGAGACCCAGTACTTC. Protein sequence: CASRETSGGETQYF.

V and J are TRBV2 and TRBJ1-2; unclear D gene. The germline CDR1 and CDR2 sequences are SNHLY and FYNNEI. The CDR3 spans 14 residues. Trimming removed 0 bases at V and 4 bases at J, with 9 bases between. CDR3 residues: CASSEAQSGYGYTF. CDR3 nucleotides: TGTGCCAGCAGTGAAGCGCAATCAGGCTATGGCTACACCTTC.

This sequence joins TRBV6-4 and TRBJ2-6, with 8 bases aligning to TRBD1. J gave up 0 bases and V 3 bases, and 7 bases lay outside the gene matches. Germline V gene data show CDR1 as MRHNA and CDR2 as SNTAGT. This CDR3 region has 18 residues. For the CDR3, the DNA is TGTGCCAGCAGTGAACACGACAGGGGCCACTCTGGGGCCAACGTCCTGACTTTC. Translated, it gives CASSEHDRGHSGANVLTF.

V gene TRBV10-3 combines with J gene TRBJ1-4; 10 bases agree with TRBD1. Germline CDR1 and CDR2: ENHRY and SYGVKD. Trimming cost V 5 bases and J 3 bases; bases outside gene matches: 3. There are 15 residues in the CDR3. The CDR3, as DNA: TGTGCCATCAGTTCCGGGACAGGGGCTAATGAAAAACTGTTTTTT. Translated, it gives CAISSGTGANEKLFF.

This clone has just a few counts. The V call is TRBV5-1, the J call TRBJ2-2; 11 bases line up with TRBD1. J lost 6 bases, V lost 3 bases, and 10 bases had no gene match. In germline, CDR1 is SGHRS, CDR2 YFSETQ. The CDR3 extends over 17 amino acids. Here the CDR3 DNA reads TGCGCCAGCAGCTGGGGGATAGGACAGGGGGCCGCCGGGGAGCTGTTTTTT. Its translation: CASSWGIGQGAAGELFF.

V usage is TRBV7-5 and J usage is TRBJ2-6; the D call TRBD1 from the table was never checked on the DNA. TRBV7-5 constitutes a pseudogene. The CDR3 is 16 amino acids. The CDR3 loop is CVRSWGQVSGANVLTF. In DNA, the CDR3 is TGTGTCAGAAGCTGGGGACAAGTCTCTGGGGCCAACGTCCTGACTTTC.

Only a few counts were recorded for this clone. This rearrangement joins TRBV7-2 to TRBJ2-2; D perhaps matches TRBD1 (6 bases). Trimming removed 7 bases at V and 0 bases at J, with 9 bases between. Germline V gives CDR1 SGHTA, CDR2 FQGNSA. The CDR3 has 14 amino acids. The CDR3 loop is CASKGEPNTGELFF. The CDR3 DNA reads as TGTGCCAGCAAGGGGGAACCGAACACCGGGGAGCTGTTTTTT.

The V and J genes are TRBV18 and TRBJ1-1, with D tentatively TRBD1 (5 bases). CDR1 is KGHSH, CDR2 LQKENI, per germline. The CDR3 runs to 15 residues. Trimming removed 2 bases from V and 1 base from J, with 11 bases in between. The CDR3 loop is CASSPTDISNTEAFF. For the CDR3, the DNA is TGTGCCAGCTCACCAACGGACATCTCGAACACTGAAGCTTTCTTT.

The rearrangement links TRBV21-1 to TRBJ2-1; no DNA check was done on the table's D call, TRBD2. TRBV21-1 is a pseudogene locus. CDR3 length: 17 residues. The CDR3 nucleotides read TGTGCCAGCAGCAAAGCGTCCGAGACTAGCGGGGACAATGAGCAGTTCTTC. Translating it yields CASSKASETSGDNEQFF.